This passage covers 31 T cell receptor beta chains from one sample sequenced in a study of cytomegalovirus exposure and HLA in healthy donors. Libraries were prepared by immunoSEQ multiplex PCR; TCRdb keeps only in-frame clonotypes and omits some of them. In the table there are around 300,000 clones, approximately 88% of which are singletons. Sequencing was carried out using PBMCs. These receptor sequences come from a woman in her late teens or twenties in good health and CMV-seronegative.

V gene TRBV14 combines with J gene TRBJ1-1; 9 bases are shared with TRBD1. The V segment lost 7 bases and the J segment 1 base; nucleotides outside the gene matches: 10. Germline CDR1 is SGHDN and CDR2 is FVKESK. This CDR3 has 16 residues. CDR3 bases: TGTGCCAGCAAGCCCCGGACAGGGGAGGCGAACACTGAAGCTTTCTTT. Translating gives CASKPRTGEANTEAFF.

The rearrangement joins TRBV9 to TRBJ2-7, with a possible D match to TRBD1 (6 bases). The CDR3 covers 15 residues. V lost 7 bases and J 0 bases, leaving 17 bases between the germline ends. Germline V gene data show CDR1 as SGDLS and CDR2 as YYNGEE. For the CDR3, the DNA is TGTGCCAGCGCTAAGGGGTGGGACAACTCCTACGAGCAGTACTTC. It codes for CASAKGWDNSYEQYF. The full variable domain, its missing parts supplied by reference TRBV9 and TRBJ2-7, is DSGVTQTPKHLITATGQRVTLRCSPRSGDLSVYWYQQSLDQGLQFLIQYYNGEERAKGNILERFSAQQFPDLHSELNLSSLELGDSALYFCASAKGWDNSYEQYFGPGTRLTVT.

This clone has just one count. The CDR3 loop is CASTGTSGRSYNEQFF. In nucleotides, the CDR3 is TGTGCCAGCACCGGGACTAGCGGGAGAAGTTACAATGAGCAGTTCTTC. J is TRBJ2-1 and V is TRBV27; TRBD2 aligns across 14 bases. Looked up from germline, CDR1 is MNHEY and CDR2 is SMNVEV (reference sequence). The V and J ends lost 7 bases and 4 bases, in that order; junction bases with no gene match: 6. This CDR3 contains 16 residues.

The genes are TRBV30 and TRBJ2-5; TRBD1 is a possible D gene (6 bases). Germline V gene sequence: CDR1 GTSNPN, CDR2 SVGIG (reference sequence). The V end was cut by 4 bases, the J end by 1 base, with 7 bases between. The CDR3 is 12 amino acids. CDR3 sequence reads: CAWIQGQETQYF. CDR3 bases: TGTGCCTGGATACAGGGCCAAGAGACCCAGTACTTC.

The gene calls are TRBV30 and TRBJ1-5, with D hard to call. Germline CDR1 GTSNPN, CDR2 SVGIG (reference sequence). The CDR3 spans 17 residues. The ends were cut back, 0 bases at V and 5 bases at J, with 20 bases in the middle. The CDR3: CAWSVTRGSTRHQPQHF. The CDR3 nucleotides read TGTGCCTGGAGTGTAACCCGAGGATCGACGAGACATCAGCCCCAGCATTTT.

This clone occurred once. The rearrangement joins TRBV5-4 to TRBJ2-7; TRBD1 matches at 9 bases. Germline values: CDR1 SGHNT, CDR2 YYREEE (reference sequence). The CDR3 loop spans 16 amino acids. After removal of 0 bases from V and 4 bases from J, the junction contained 8 bases not matched to a gene. CDR3 sequence: CASSLGYRGLGYEQYF. The CDR3 coding sequence is TGTGCCAGCAGCTTGGGTTACAGGGGGCTTGGATACGAGCAGTACTTC.

This clone was seen at least ten times. The chain uses TRBV7-3 and TRBJ2-2; 10 nucleotides line up with TRBD1. CDR1 SGHTA and CDR2 FQGTGA come from the germline V gene. V dropped 4 bases and J dropped 5; count of bases not matched to a gene: 4. The CDR3 sequence is 15 residues long. Here the CDR3 reads CASSSGQGKTGELFF. DNA for the CDR3: TGTGCCAGCAGCTCGGGACAGGGGAAGACCGGGGAGCTGTTTTTT.

This chain uses TRBV28 with TRBJ2-1; TRBD2 matches 7 bases. Germline-derived CDR1 and CDR2 are MDHEN and SYDVKM. The CDR3 totals 16 residues. The junction had 12 bases not matched to a gene; V was cut back by 6 bases and J by 4 bases. The DNA of the CDR3 is TGTGCCAGCAGGACCCCTCCGGGGGAGGGGTACAATGAGCAGTTCTTC. Translated: CASRTPPGEGYNEQFF.

This clone was observed a few times. The rearrangement joins TRBV10-1 to TRBJ2-3; D possibly corresponds to TRBD2 (6 bases). Germline loops: CDR1 WNHNN, CDR2 SYGVQD (reference sequence). Trimming stripped 3 bases from V and 0 bases from J, with 10 bases between. The CDR3 consists of 15 residues. In nucleotides, the CDR3 is TGCGCCAGCAGTGATAGGCGGGGTAGCACAGATACGCAGTATTTT. This translates into CASSDRRGSTDTQYF.

The chain couples TRBV25-1 to TRBJ2-3; 7 positions match TRBD1. The trim removed 2 bases at V and 0 bases at J, leaving 11 bases unmatched. Germline values: CDR1 MGHDK, CDR2 SYGVNS. CDR3 length: 18 residues. Here the CDR3 reads CASSEEGARGFSTDTQYF. The CDR3 DNA reads as TGTGCCAGCAGTGAAGAGGGGGCCAGGGGGTTCAGCACAGATACGCAGTATTTT.

This chain links TRBV27 with TRBJ2-1, with 14 bases fitting TRBD2. V was pared by 5 bases and J by 7 bases, with 4 bases of the junction left unmatched. Germline-derived CDR1 and CDR2 are MNHEY and SMNVEV (reference sequence). The CDR3 consists of 15 residues. CDR3 DNA sequence: TGTGCCAGCAGTCTCGGACTAGCGGGAGGTAATGAGCAGTTCTTC. This codes for CASSLGLAGGNEQFF.

The chain carries TRBV27 and TRBJ1-1, with D perhaps TRBD1 (6 bases). The germline V and J ends were trimmed by 1 base and 7 bases, with 13 bases remaining between them. CDR1 and CDR2 (germline): MNHEY, SMNVEV (reference sequence). The CDR3 runs 14 residues. CDR3 loop: CASSLLAGGSEAFF. The CDR3 nucleotides read TGTGCCAGCAGTTTATTGGCGGGGGGCAGTGAAGCTTTCTTT.

In this sample, this clone turned up once. V is TRBV2 and J is TRBJ1-4; D perhaps matches TRBD1 (5 bases). V lost 8 bases and J 8 bases, leaving 15 bases between the germline ends. Germline V gives CDR1 SNHLY, CDR2 FYNNEI. This CDR3 is built from 13 residues. This chain's CDR3 is CASWRPKGEKLFF. CDR3 in DNA: TGTGCCAGCTGGCGTCCCAAGGGGGAAAAACTGTTTTTT.

The chain joins TRBV4-3 to TRBJ2-7, with D perhaps TRBD1 (5 bases). CDR1 is LGHNA and CDR2 is YSLEER in the germline V gene. V was pared by 2 bases and J by 5 bases, with 10 bases between. The CDR3 runs 13 residues. This chain's CDR3 is CASSQRLGHEQYF. The CDR3 DNA follows: TGCGCCAGCAGCCAAAGATTGGGGCACGAGCAGTACTTC.

In nucleotides, the CDR3 is TGTGCCAGCACCCGGGGGTTGGGAACCTACGAGCAGTACTTC. Protein: CASTRGLGTYEQYF. This chain connects TRBV28 to TRBJ2-7; a weak D match, TRBD2 (6 bases). This CDR3 is built from 14 residues. CDR1 and CDR2 from the germline V gene are MDHEN and SYDVKM. Trimming took 7 bases from V and 2 from J, leaving 15 bases between them.

The rearrangement joins TRBV4-1 to TRBJ2-1, with TRBD2 matching over 9 bases. Unmatched junction bases numbered 6, after V lost 0 bases and J lost 0 bases. Germline CDR1 is MGHRA and CDR2 is YSYEKL. There are 18 residues in the CDR3. CDR3 nucleotide sequence: TGCGCCAGCAGCCAAGAATCTAGCGGGGCAAGCTCCTACAATGAGCAGTTCTTC. Its translation: CASSQESSGASSYNEQFF.

J is TRBJ1-2 and V is TRBV19; D uncertain. Deletions cut 1 base from V and 4 bases from J, with 13 bases between. The germline CDR1 and CDR2 sequences are LNHDA and SQIVND (reference sequence). The CDR3 length is 15 residues. CDR3 DNA sequence: TGTGCCAGTAGTATAGGGGCCGGTGGACTCTATGGCTACACCTTC. Amino acids: CASSIGAGGLYGYTF.

The chain links TRBV7-7 to TRBJ1-1; perhaps TRBD1 as D (5 bases). The CDR3 loop spans 13 amino acids. Trimming left V 3 bases short and J 10 bases short, with 15 bases between. Germline V lookup: CDR1 SSHAT, CDR2 FNYEAQ (reference sequence). The CDR3 spells CASSFGHNSRAFF. The CDR3 DNA follows: TGTGCCAGCAGCTTCGGACACAACAGTCGAGCTTTCTTT.

This clone has only one observation. V and J are TRBV28 and TRBJ1-1; 7 positions match TRBD1. The CDR3 spans 15 residues. Per the germline V gene, CDR1 is MDHEN and CDR2 is SYDVKM. The J segment lost 2 bases and the V segment lost 4 bases, leaving 7 bases of the junction unmatched. DNA for the CDR3: TGTGCCAGCAGTTCCTCGGACAGGACAAACACTGAAGCTTTCTTT. Its translation: CASSSSDRTNTEAFF.

This clone occurred once. CDR3 in DNA: TGTGCCACCAGCAAATTCCAGGGTTTCAATCAGCCCCAGCATTTT. It specifies CATSKFQGFNQPQHF. The chain recombines TRBV15 with TRBJ1-5, with D perhaps matching TRBD1 (5 bases). From germline, CDR1 is LNHNV and CDR2 YYDKDF (reference sequence). V shed 4 bases and J shed 3 bases, with 13 bases lying between them. The CDR3 consists of 15 residues.

The rearrangement joins TRBV6-1 to TRBJ2-4; 8 positions agree with TRBD2. Trimming took 7 bases from V and 8 from J; bases not matched to a gene: 13. The CDR3 is 15 residues long. Germline V CDR1 and CDR2: MNHNS, SASEGT. The CDR3 is CASIYAAGVDDIQYF. The CDR3 coding sequence is TGTGCCAGCATATACGCAGCGGGAGTGGATGACATTCAGTACTTC.

V is TRBV6-5 and J is TRBJ2-5; TRBD2 aligns across 9 bases. J lost 5 bases, V lost 5 bases, and 9 bases had no gene match. Germline V gene data show CDR1 as MNHEY and CDR2 as SVGAGI. The CDR3 extends over 15 amino acids. CDR3 sequence reads: CASSKVLAGGETQYF. The CDR3 bases are TGTGCCAGCAGTAAAGTTTTGGCGGGAGGGGAGACCCAGTACTTC.

The rearrangement uses TRBV11-3 and TRBJ2-1; unclear D gene. Germline-derived CDR1 and CDR2 are SGHNT and YENEEA. V lost 5 bases to trimming and J lost 9 bases, with 11 bases between them. CDR3 size: 12 residues. As DNA, the CDR3 is TGTGCCAGCAGCACCCGCGGCGGTGAGCAGTTCTTC. This gives the protein CASSTRGGEQFF.

The rearrangement joins TRBV19 to TRBJ1-2; 12 positions agree with TRBD1. From germline, CDR1 is LNHDA and CDR2 SQIVND (reference sequence). J gave up 7 bases and V 2 bases, and 11 bases lay outside the gene matches. This CDR3 spans 17 amino acids. The CDR3 DNA follows: TGTGCCAGTAGTATAATGGGACAGGGGGCTCTGAAGCGTGGCTACACCTTC. Translated, it gives CASSIMGQGALKRGYTF. Together with reference TRBV19 and TRBJ1-2, the CDR3 gives the full variable domain: DGGITQSPKYLFRKEGQNVTLSCEQNLNHDAMYWYRQDPGQGLRLIYYSQIVNDFQKGDIAEGYSVSREKKESFPLTVTSAQKNPTAFYLCASSIMGQGALKRGYTFGSGTRLTVV.

The V and J genes are TRBV7-2 and TRBJ2-7, with 9 bases that match TRBD2. The CDR3 consists of 16 residues. After removal of 0 bases from V and 1 base from J, the junction contained 4 bases not matched to a gene. Germline loops: CDR1 SGHTA, CDR2 FQGNSA. The CDR3 here is CASSLASLAGSYEQYF. The CDR3, as DNA: TGTGCCAGCAGCTTAGCGTCGCTAGCGGGATCCTACGAGCAGTACTTC.

The rearrangement uses TRBV4-1 and TRBJ1-6; 9 positions agree with TRBD1. V gave up 4 bases and J gave up 6 bases; unmatched junction bases: 4. The CDR3 extends over 15 amino acids. The germline V gene encodes CDR1 MGHRA and CDR2 YSYEKL. This CDR3 reads CASSRVQGANSPLHF. The CDR3 bases are TGCGCCAGCAGCCGAGTACAGGGGGCTAATTCACCCCTCCACTTT.

The rearrangement links TRBV25-1 to TRBJ1-5; a weak D match, TRBD1 (5 bases). CDR3 size: 15 residues. CDR1 and CDR2 from the germline V gene are MGHDK and SYGVNS. V was trimmed by 5 bases and J by 5 bases, leaving 16 bases between them. CDR3 loop: CASSLQVKGHQPQHF. DNA for the CDR3: TGTGCCAGCAGTTTACAGGTCAAGGGCCATCAGCCCCAGCATTTT.

With respect to this clone: The sample carries other DNA sequences with the same CDR3. The chain employs TRBV27 and TRBJ2-1; TRBD2 matches 12 bases. V lost 4 bases, J lost 4 bases, and 2 bases stayed unmatched. There are 15 residues in the CDR3. The germline V gene encodes CDR1 MNHEY and CDR2 SMNVEV (reference sequence). The CDR3 region is CASSSGLAGYNEQFF. The CDR3 DNA is TGTGCCAGCAGTTCGGGACTAGCGGGTTACAATGAGCAGTTCTTC.

This rearrangement joins TRBV6-5 to TRBJ1-2; 10 nucleotides match TRBD1. Germline CDR1 and CDR2: MNHEY and SVGAGI. V lost 2 bases and J lost 7; bases outside the gene matches: 10. The CDR3 spans 16 residues. The CDR3 region has the DNA TGTGCCAGCAGTTACCGACGCGTGGGACAGGGGTTTGGCTACACCTTC. Amino acids: CASSYRRVGQGFGYTF.

A few counts support this clone. The chain carries TRBV19 and TRBJ1-5; D might be TRBD1 (6 bases). CDR3 length: 12 amino acids. Germline assignment: CDR1 LNHDA and CDR2 SQIVND (reference sequence). V lost 6 bases and J lost 8, with 11 bases in between. CDR3 DNA sequence: TGTGCCAGTAGGGGGGGGCTGGAGCCCCAGCATTTT. This codes for CASRGGLEPQHF.

The genes are TRBV28 and TRBJ2-3, with TRBD1 matching over 7 bases. Germline lookup yields CDR1 MDHEN and CDR2 SYDVKM. This CDR3 has 16 amino acids. V was clipped by 3 bases and J by 2 bases; unmatched bases: 8. CDR3 residues: CASSFPQTGYTDTQYF. CDR3 nucleotides: TGTGCCAGCAGTTTCCCCCAGACAGGGTACACAGATACGCAGTATTTT.